Below are 10 T cell receptor beta chains sequenced from a single sample in a study of T cells expressing NK-cell markers. TCRdb re-called the 5' RACE reads and catalogs CDR3 proteins one per entry, DNA excluded. The sample is made up of around 550,000 distinct CDR3 sequences, and the top ten hold roughly 3.6% of it. Sequenced input: blood T cells: a sorted CD56 or NKG2C T cell subset, CD4+ or CD8+ T cells, or bulk PBMC T cells (not recorded which). Every receptor here comes from a man younger than 35 in good health.

This chain joins TRBV5-6 and TRBJ2-1; absent DNA, TCRdb's TRBD2 call cannot be checked. In germline, CDR1 is SGHDT, CDR2 YYEEEE. The CDR3 extends over 18 amino acids. CDR3 sequence: CASSLARGGMYSYNEQFF.

The chain has TRBV27 and TRBJ1-2; TCRdb's assignment of TRBD1 cannot be checked, as there is no DNA. Germline V gives CDR1 MNHEY, CDR2 SMNVEV (reference sequence). The CDR3 extends over 12 amino acids. The CDR3 sequence is CASSSGGFGYTF.

J is TRBJ2-5 and V is TRBV11-1; TCRdb reports TRBD2, a call that lacks DNA to check it against. This CDR3 is built from 17 residues. Germline assignment: CDR1 SGHAT and CDR2 FQDESV (reference sequence). CDR3 sequence: CASSPGTSGSPQETQYF.

V gene TRBV20-1 combines with J gene TRBJ2-3; the D call of TRBD2 rests on TCRdb alone, since no DNA is present to check it. From germline, CDR1 is DFQATT and CDR2 SNEGSKA (reference sequence). The CDR3 loop spans 17 amino acids. This chain's CDR3 is CSARSPFGLAGGDTQYF.

This chain joins TRBV20-1 and TRBJ2-1; TCRdb proposes TRBD2, but this gene call is untestable without DNA. The CDR3 consists of 15 residues. The germline gives CDR1 DFQATT, CDR2 SNEGSKA (reference sequence). The CDR3 loop is CSAVVPSGGVSEQFF.

V gene TRBV27 combines with J gene TRBJ2-5; TCRdb reports TRBD1, a call that lacks DNA to check it against. This CDR3 comprises 14 residues. Per the germline V gene, CDR1 is MNHEY and CDR2 is SMNVEV (reference sequence). CDR3 sequence reads: CASKGRGMRETQYF.

The V call is TRBV20-1, the J call TRBJ1-5; absent DNA, TCRdb's TRBD1 call cannot be checked. Germline CDR1 DFQATT, CDR2 SNEGSKA (reference sequence). CDR3 length equals 14 residues. The CDR3 protein is CSASGRTPNQPQHF.

The V and J genes are TRBV6-1 and TRBJ1-1. Germline CDR1 and CDR2: MNHNS and SASEGT. There are 12 residues in the CDR3. The CDR3: CATSSRATEAFF.

The genes are TRBV7-2 and TRBJ2-5; TCRdb's assignment of TRBD1 cannot be checked, as there is no DNA. The CDR3 spans 13 residues. The germline V gene has CDR1 SGHTA and CDR2 FQGNSA. The CDR3 here is CASSPDIWETQYF.

The chain has TRBV7-2 and TRBJ1-1; the D gene TCRdb calls, TRBD1, cannot be checked with no DNA. The CDR3 extends over 14 amino acids. Germline values: CDR1 SGHTA, CDR2 FQGNSA. The CDR3 sequence: CASSSVQRYTEAFF.